This entry describes one T cell receptor beta chain. Germline CDR1 and CDR2: SGHTA and FQGTGA. V gave up 5 bases and J gave up 8 bases, with 16 bases separating them. The CDR3 totals 14 residues. This record belongs to a study of cytomegalovirus exposure and HLA in healthy donors. PCR was performed using 60 Vbeta and 13 Jbeta primers. TCRdb's copy holds only in-frame clones and misses some; the assay was immunoSEQ multiplex PCR. Of 85,000 to 110,000 clones in the sample, roughly three quarters were seen once. The TCR comes from a woman aged 18-29 years in good health and CMV-seropositive. Sequenced input: PBMCs. This chain connects TRBV7-3 to TRBJ2-1; D possibly corresponds to TRBD1 (6 bases). DNA of the CDR3: TGTGCCAGCAGCACAGATCCACAGGGACATGAGCAGTTCTTC. Its translation is CASSTDPQGHEQFF.